This TCR beta chain appears in the sequencing data of a study of T-cell memory formation after mild COVID-19. Study at large: TCR clusters largely stayed donor specific. Findings and caveats of the study: A second wave expanding day 15 to 37 was CD4+-biased; contracting clones were balanced. Some clones that responded turned up in pre-infection memory, which suggests that cross-reactive memory joined in. Contracting clones localized mainly to CM and EM when CD4+ and mainly to EMRA when CD8+.

CDR3 length: 16 amino acids. With V trimmed by 2 bases and J by 4 bases, 2 bases remained unmatched. From the 5' RACE reads, TCRdb called clonotypes with MiXCR, one entry per CDR3 protein. The sample has more than 350,000 distinct CDR3 sequences; about 16% are singletons. This clonotype has a handful of counts. Its antigen is not known. Sequencing was performed on PBMCs or a T cell subset sorted from them (not recorded which). The chain joins TRBV12-3 or TRBV12-4 to TRBJ2-5; TRBD2 agrees at 15 bases. The receptor's source is a man between 18 and 29 years old who had mild COVID-19 (a few samples of this study predate the infection). Cell type and time point are not known. The CDR3 is CASSLRTSGGGETQYF. The CDR3 DNA sequence: TGTGCCAGCAGTTTAAGGACTAGCGGGGGGGGAGAGACCCAGTACTTC.